A selection of T cell receptor beta chains follows, all from one sample in a study of identical twins. TCRdb ran MiXCR on the 5' RACE reads and lists one entry per CDR3 protein. The sample carries fewer than 650,000 distinct CDR3 sequences, nearly 10% recorded once. A further study also used this sample, focusing on yellow fever vaccine responses in identical twins.

The sequencing sample was made of PBMCs. The receptors here all came from a woman between 18 and 30 years old in good health. Each CDR3 is given with its conserved first and last residue. Each record gives: V gene, J gene, D gene, CDR3 length, clone size, CDR3 protein, CDR3 DNA. The D gene is left open where the match is weak. Some rows mark clone size as missing; the rest say once, few, many or name a class of expanded clone.

v_gene: TRBV11-2
j_gene: TRBJ2-7
d_gene: TRBD1
len: 14
abundance: many
CDR3aa: CASSLETGVYEQYF
CDR3nt: TGTGCCAGCAGCTTGGAGACAGGGGTGTACGAGCAGTACTTC

v_gene: TRBV7-2
j_gene: TRBJ2-5
d_gene: -
len: 15
abundance: few
CDR3aa: CASSLEGYRSETQYF
CDR3nt: TGTGCCAGCAGCTTAGAGGGCTACCGAAGCGAGACCCAGTACTTC

v_gene: TRBV20-1
j_gene: TRBJ2-5
d_gene: -
len: 11
abundance: -
CDR3aa: CSAGDRRTQYF
CDR3nt: TGCAGCGCCGGCGACCGACGGACCCAGTACTTC

v_gene: TRBV24-1
j_gene: TRBJ2-5
d_gene: -
len: 13
abundance: few
CDR3aa: CATSDIVVETQYF
CDR3nt: TGTGCCACCAGTGACATAGTAGTTGAGACCCAGTACTTC

v_gene: TRBV6-5
j_gene: TRBJ2-7
d_gene: -
len: 12
abundance: few
CDR3aa: CATRNEVYEQYF
CDR3nt: TGTGCCACGCGAAACGAGGTCTACGAGCAGTACTTC

v_gene: TRBV3-1
j_gene: TRBJ2-7
d_gene: TRBD2
len: 15
abundance: few
CDR3aa: CASSQVASGGYEQYF
CDR3nt: TGTGCCAGCAGCCAAGTGGCTAGCGGGGGGTACGAGCAGTACTTC

v_gene: TRBV29-1
j_gene: TRBJ2-5
d_gene: -
len: 16
abundance: -
CDR3aa: CSYDPPTDPFQETQYF
CDR3nt: TGCAGCTATGACCCTCCGACAGACCCATTTCAAGAGACCCAGTACTTC

v_gene: TRBV7-7
j_gene: TRBJ2-5
d_gene: -
len: 15
abundance: -
CDR3aa: CASSTWGGGRETQYF
CDR3nt: TGTGCTAGCAGCACATGGGGGGGCGGTCGAGAGACCCAGTACTTC

v_gene: TRBV10-1
j_gene: TRBJ2-5
d_gene: -
len: 14
abundance: -
CDR3aa: CASSDESGGETQYF
CDR3nt: TGCGCCAGCAGTGACGAGTCGGGCGGGGAGACCCAGTACTTC

v_gene: TRBV6-2/TRBV6-3
j_gene: TRBJ1-2
d_gene: TRBD1
len: 14
abundance: many
CDR3aa: CASRDPTGNYGYTF
CDR3nt: TGTGCCAGCAGGGACCCGACAGGGAACTATGGCTACACCTTC

v_gene: TRBV3-1
j_gene: TRBJ2-1
d_gene: -
len: 17
abundance: -
CDR3aa: CASTQQVGGGSYNEQFF
CDR3nt: TGTGCCAGCACCCAACAGGTAGGGGGTGGCTCCTACAATGAGCAGTTCTTC

v_gene: TRBV6-5
j_gene: TRBJ2-1
d_gene: -
len: 13
abundance: many
CDR3aa: CASSYGSGGEQFF
CDR3nt: TGTGCCAGCAGTTACGGGTCCGGAGGTGAGCAGTTCTTC

v_gene: TRBV20-1
j_gene: TRBJ2-2
d_gene: TRBD2
len: 16
abundance: few
CDR3aa: CSARDSAGGQRGGLFF
CDR3nt: TGCAGTGCTAGAGATTCGGCGGGGGGACAAAGGGGCGGGCTGTTTTTT

v_gene: TRBV2
j_gene: TRBJ2-7
d_gene: TRBD1
len: 14
abundance: -
CDR3aa: CASSERQGASEQYF
CDR3nt: TGTGCCAGCAGTGAACGCCAGGGGGCGAGCGAGCAGTACTTC

v_gene: TRBV4-1
j_gene: TRBJ2-1
d_gene: TRBD1
len: 15
abundance: -
CDR3aa: CASSQAGTASGEQFF
CDR3nt: TGCGCCAGCAGCCAAGCCGGGACAGCAAGCGGCGAGCAGTTCTTC

v_gene: TRBV28
j_gene: TRBJ2-3
d_gene: TRBD1
len: 16
abundance: -
CDR3aa: CASRLQGARGTDTQYF
CDR3nt: TGTGCCAGCAGATTACAGGGGGCGCGGGGCACAGATACGCAGTATTTT

v_gene: TRBV15
j_gene: TRBJ2-1
d_gene: TRBD1
len: 18
abundance: few
CDR3aa: CATSREEIVGQERSEQFF
CDR3nt: TGTGCCACCAGCAGAGAAGAAATAGTAGGACAGGAGAGGTCTGAGCAGTTCTTC

v_gene: TRBV20-1
j_gene: TRBJ2-1
d_gene: TRBD2
len: 16
abundance: few
CDR3aa: CSARDRSGGSYNEQFF
CDR3nt: TGCAGTGCTAGAGATCGAAGCGGGGGGTCCTACAATGAGCAGTTCTTC

v_gene: TRBV29-1
j_gene: TRBJ2-7
d_gene: TRBD1
len: 13
abundance: -
CDR3aa: CSVAQGISYEQYF
CDR3nt: TGCAGCGTTGCACAGGGGATCTCCTACGAGCAGTACTTC

v_gene: TRBV5-1
j_gene: TRBJ1-6
d_gene: -
len: 15
abundance: few
CDR3aa: CASSLGRDYNSPLHF
CDR3nt: TGCGCCAGCAGCTTAGGCAGGGATTATAATTCACCCCTCCACTTT

v_gene: TRBV5-1
j_gene: TRBJ2-5
d_gene: -
len: 16
abundance: few
CDR3aa: CASSSRPTGFQETQYF
CDR3nt: TGCGCCAGCAGCTCCCGTCCGACAGGTTTCCAAGAGACCCAGTACTTC

v_gene: TRBV15
j_gene: TRBJ1-1
d_gene: -
len: 13
abundance: few
CDR3aa: CATSRVRGNEAFF
CDR3nt: TGTGCCACCAGCAGAGTTCGTGGTAATGAAGCTTTCTTT

v_gene: TRBV4-3
j_gene: TRBJ2-7
d_gene: TRBD2
len: 15
abundance: -
CDR3aa: CASSQDTSGGNEQYF
CDR3nt: TGCGCCAGCAGCCAAGATACTAGCGGGGGAAACGAGCAGTACTTC

v_gene: TRBV6-5
j_gene: TRBJ2-7
d_gene: TRBD2
len: 17
abundance: -
CDR3aa: CASSYLAGGEQSYEQYF
CDR3nt: TGTGCCAGCAGTTACCTAGCGGGAGGAGAACAATCCTACGAGCAGTACTTC

v_gene: TRBV29-1
j_gene: TRBJ2-1
d_gene: -
len: 14
abundance: -
CDR3aa: CSVWEASSYNEQFF
CDR3nt: TGCAGCGTTTGGGAGGCTAGTTCCTACAATGAGCAGTTCTTC

v_gene: TRBV5-1
j_gene: TRBJ2-7
d_gene: -
len: 15
abundance: -
CDR3aa: CASSLDRGAGNEQYF
CDR3nt: TGCGCCAGCAGCTTGGATCGGGGGGCAGGCAACGAGCAGTACTTC

v_gene: TRBV5-1
j_gene: TRBJ2-3
d_gene: TRBD2
len: 16
abundance: once
CDR3aa: CASSLRTSVTTDTQYF
CDR3nt: TGCGCCAGCAGCCTCCGGACTAGCGTGACGACAGATACGCAGTATTTT

v_gene: TRBV5-1
j_gene: TRBJ1-6
d_gene: -
len: 14
abundance: many
CDR3aa: CASSLSGLQSPLHF
CDR3nt: TGCGCCAGCAGCTTGTCAGGCCTCCAATCACCCCTCCACTTT